This T cell receptor beta chain was captured in a study of STAT5B mutations in CD4+ large granular lymphocyte leukemia. Whole-study context: Anti-CD4 microbead selection came after CD8+ cell depletion in cryopreserved samples.

Padova, Helsinki and Shinshu hematology units supplied the CD4+ T-LGLL patients. The authors' processing: Lowest detectable productive clonotype frequency was 2.59 x 10-5. Some clones are missing from TCRdb's copy, which holds only in-frame ones; the method was immunoSEQ multiplex PCR. The D gene and trimming were derived from the DNA, and the V and J assignments and clone size from that table. The repertoire holds 2,000 to 2,500 clones, with over 70% as singletons. Trimming shortened V by 0 bases and J by 15 bases, and 12 bases separated the two germline ends. This CDR3 contains 12 residues. This receptor was obtained from a woman in her seventies with CD4+ T-cell large granular lymphocyte leukemia. The rearrangement links TRBV23-1 to TRBJ2-1; a weak D match, TRBD1 (5 bases). TRBV23-1 is an open reading frame whose function is uncertain. The sample comprised PBMCs. The CDR3 is CASSQSGQDGFF. The DNA of the CDR3 is TGCGCCAGCAGTCAATCGGGGCAAGACGGGTTCTTC.